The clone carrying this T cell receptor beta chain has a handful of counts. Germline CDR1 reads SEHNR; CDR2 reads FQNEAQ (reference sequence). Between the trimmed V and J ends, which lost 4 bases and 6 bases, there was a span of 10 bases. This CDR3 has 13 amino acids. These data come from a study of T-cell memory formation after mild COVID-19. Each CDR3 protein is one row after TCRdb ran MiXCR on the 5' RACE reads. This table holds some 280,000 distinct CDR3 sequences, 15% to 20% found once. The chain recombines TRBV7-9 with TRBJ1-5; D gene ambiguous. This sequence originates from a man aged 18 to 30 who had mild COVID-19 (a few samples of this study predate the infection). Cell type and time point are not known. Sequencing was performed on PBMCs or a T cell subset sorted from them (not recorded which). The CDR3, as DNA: TGTGCCAGCAGCTCCCGGCCGGGTCAGCCCCAGCATTTT. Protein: CASSSRPGQPQHF.